This T cell receptor beta chain was obtained from a study of glioma-infiltrating T cells. Whole-study findings and limits: Above-expected tissue-blood divergence occurred in all gliomas, most in low-grade ones.

Amplification of TCR alpha and beta CDR3 regions from RNA used iRepertoire nested multiplex PCR. For one-step reverse transcription and amplification, roughly 95-450 ng of tissue mRNA or PBMC total RNA was used. One entry per CDR3 protein results from TCRdb running MiXCR on the multiplex PCR reads. The sample consists of over 140,000 distinct CDR3 sequences, approximately 39% of them appearing once. The CDR3 runs 15 residues. CDR1 is MNHEY, CDR2 SMNVEV, per germline (reference sequence). V was pared by 5 bases and J by 4 bases, with 7 bases of the junction left unmatched. This clonotype was recorded a few times. The antigen remains undetermined.

Sequencing input: glioma tissue, nonneoplastic brain tissue, or PBMCs (not recorded which). The receptor was derived from a human donor with low-grade glioma or glioblastoma, undergoing nonglioma brain surgery, or in good health (not recorded which). The gene calls are TRBV27 and TRBJ1-3, with 8 nucleotides matching TRBD1. CDR3 in amino acids: CASSPGQGGGNTIYF. CDR3 DNA: TGTGCCAGCAGTCCCGGACAGGGAGGGGGAAACACCATATATTTT.